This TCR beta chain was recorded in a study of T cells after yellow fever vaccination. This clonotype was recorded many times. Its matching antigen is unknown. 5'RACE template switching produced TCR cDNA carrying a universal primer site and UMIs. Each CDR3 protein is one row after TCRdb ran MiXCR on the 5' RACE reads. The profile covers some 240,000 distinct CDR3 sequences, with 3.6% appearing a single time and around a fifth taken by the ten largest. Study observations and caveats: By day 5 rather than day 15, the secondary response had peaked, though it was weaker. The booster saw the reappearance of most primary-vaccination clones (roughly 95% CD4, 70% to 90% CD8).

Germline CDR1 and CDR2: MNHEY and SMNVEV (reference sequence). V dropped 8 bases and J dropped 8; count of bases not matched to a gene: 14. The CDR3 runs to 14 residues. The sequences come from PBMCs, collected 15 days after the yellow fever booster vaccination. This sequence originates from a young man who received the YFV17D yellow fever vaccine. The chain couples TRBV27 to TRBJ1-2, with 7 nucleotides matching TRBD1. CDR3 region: CASGLRQGSSGYTF. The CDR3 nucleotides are TGTGCCAGCGGGCTAAGACAGGGTTCTTCGGGCTACACCTTC.